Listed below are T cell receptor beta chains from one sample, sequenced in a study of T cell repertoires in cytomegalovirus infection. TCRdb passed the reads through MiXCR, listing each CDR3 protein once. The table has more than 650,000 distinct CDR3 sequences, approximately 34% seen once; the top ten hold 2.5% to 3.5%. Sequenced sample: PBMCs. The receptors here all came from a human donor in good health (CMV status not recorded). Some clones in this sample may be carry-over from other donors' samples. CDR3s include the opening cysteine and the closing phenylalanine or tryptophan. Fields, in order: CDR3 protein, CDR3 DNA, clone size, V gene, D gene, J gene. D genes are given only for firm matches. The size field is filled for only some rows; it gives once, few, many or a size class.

cdr3_aa: CASSSNHRGLTEAFF; cdr3_nt: TGTGCCAGCAGCTCGAACCACAGAGGTCTGACTGAAGCTTTCTTT; clone_size: NA; v_call: TRBV7-9; d_call: NA; j_call: TRBJ1-1
cdr3_aa: CATSAIGQGENQPQHF; cdr3_nt: TGTGCCACCAGCGCTATTGGACAGGGGGAAAATCAGCCCCAGCATTTT; clone_size: few; v_call: TRBV15; d_call: TRBD1; j_call: TRBJ1-5
cdr3_aa: CASSVAATAYEQYF; cdr3_nt: TGTGCCAGCAGCGTAGCGGCAACCGCCTACGAGCAGTACTTC; clone_size: NA; v_call: TRBV12-3/TRBV12-4; d_call: NA; j_call: TRBJ2-7
cdr3_aa: CASSLAGTGDLVGYTF; cdr3_nt: TGTGCCAGCAGCTTAGCCGGGACAGGGGATTTGGTCGGCTACACCTTC; clone_size: few; v_call: TRBV7-9; d_call: TRBD1; j_call: TRBJ1-2
cdr3_aa: CAISAYRGLDTEAFF; cdr3_nt: TGTGCCATCAGTGCTTACAGGGGCCTCGACACTGAAGCTTTCTTT; clone_size: few; v_call: TRBV10-3; d_call: TRBD1; j_call: TRBJ1-1
cdr3_aa: CASSQDVVSTDTQYF; cdr3_nt: TGTGCCAGCAGCCAAGATGTCGTTAGCACAGATACGCAGTATTTT; clone_size: once; v_call: TRBV4-2; d_call: NA; j_call: TRBJ2-3
cdr3_aa: CASSYSSDPRDREEEQYF; cdr3_nt: TGTGCCAGCAGTTACTCGAGCGACCCCCGGGACAGGGAGGAAGAGCAGTACTTC; clone_size: NA; v_call: TRBV6-2/TRBV6-3; d_call: TRBD1; j_call: TRBJ2-7
cdr3_aa: CASGLGRYYEQYF; cdr3_nt: TGTGCTAGTGGTTTGGGCCGATACTACGAGCAGTACTTC; clone_size: few; v_call: TRBV12-5; d_call: NA; j_call: TRBJ2-7
cdr3_aa: CARKSAAGTEAFF; cdr3_nt: TGTGCCAGAAAGTCTGCGGCCGGAACTGAAGCTTTCTTT; clone_size: NA; v_call: TRBV7-2; d_call: NA; j_call: TRBJ1-1
cdr3_aa: CASARAGLVGSYEQYF; cdr3_nt: TGTGCCAGCGCCAGGGCGGGGCTGGTCGGCTCCTACGAGCAGTACTTC; clone_size: once; v_call: TRBV6-5; d_call: NA; j_call: TRBJ2-7
cdr3_aa: CASSFPPPRAQYF; cdr3_nt: TGTGCCAGCAGCTTTCCCCCCCCCCGGGCGCAGTACTTC; clone_size: few; v_call: TRBV11-2; d_call: NA; j_call: TRBJ2-7